A selection of T cell receptor beta chains follows, all from one sample in a study of T cell responses to AZD1222 COVID-19 vaccine. Clones were read by immunoSEQ multiplex PCR, and TCRdb kept only the in-frame ones, dropping some. Among around 76,000 clones, roughly 85% were seen once, and the ten largest hold about 13%. The material was peripheral blood, obtained on day 0 of AZD1222 vaccination. These receptors were collected from an adult in good health. Each CDR3 is given without its conserved first and last residue. The order of the fields is J gene, V gene, CDR3 protein.

j_call: TRBJ1-5
v_call: TRBV19
cdr3_aa: ASSPLLGANQPQH

j_call: TRBJ1-1
v_call: TRBV27
cdr3_aa: ASSHRGPNTEAF

j_call: TRBJ1-1
v_call: TRBV19
cdr3_aa: ASSRRSGRRDTEAF

j_call: TRBJ2-2
v_call: TRBV18
cdr3_aa: ASSPRGNGELF

j_call: TRBJ1-1
v_call: TRBV9
cdr3_aa: ASSEHRVIMNTEAF

j_call: TRBJ1-1
v_call: TRBV6-2/TRBV6-3
cdr3_aa: ASSRGGLIAEAF

j_call: TRBJ2-7
v_call: TRBV23-1
cdr3_aa: ASSLGGIHLEQY

j_call: TRBJ2-7
v_call: TRBV10-3
cdr3_aa: AISESGGHEQY

j_call: TRBJ1-3
v_call: TRBV7-2
cdr3_aa: ASSPPGASSGNTIY

j_call: TRBJ1-1
v_call: TRBV28
cdr3_aa: ASSIPDGSTEAF

j_call: TRBJ1-1
v_call: TRBV18
cdr3_aa: ASSPRQGENTEAF

j_call: TRBJ1-5
v_call: TRBV19
cdr3_aa: ASSISPVEGWNQPQH

j_call: TRBJ2-6
v_call: TRBV4-1
cdr3_aa: ASSQGQAPFVLT

j_call: TRBJ1-2
v_call: TRBV28
cdr3_aa: ASTLSNPAATGQSGYT

j_call: TRBJ1-2
v_call: TRBV4-1
cdr3_aa: ASSQEGGQGYHGYT

j_call: TRBJ1-1
v_call: TRBV5-1
cdr3_aa: ASSGGPTEAF

j_call: TRBJ2-3
v_call: TRBV5-1
cdr3_aa: ASSFLAGGPGDTQY

j_call: TRBJ2-3
v_call: TRBV5-1
cdr3_aa: ASSLWGTSTDTQY

j_call: TRBJ1-1
v_call: TRBV5-4
cdr3_aa: ASSLVGWTLNTEAF

j_call: TRBJ2-7
v_call: TRBV2
cdr3_aa: ASRQGPDITDYEQY

j_call: TRBJ1-1
v_call: TRBV7-3
cdr3_aa: ASSPGAANEAF

j_call: TRBJ1-1
v_call: TRBV12-3/TRBV12-4
cdr3_aa: ASSLGANTEAF

j_call: TRBJ2-5
v_call: TRBV28
cdr3_aa: ASSHTTGVEETQY

j_call: TRBJ1-5
v_call: TRBV24-1
cdr3_aa: ATSEGGNQPQH

j_call: TRBJ2-2
v_call: TRBV6-5
cdr3_aa: ASSYRGGSTGELF

j_call: TRBJ2-2
v_call: TRBV19
cdr3_aa: ASRWGLGPSGELF

j_call: TRBJ1-5
v_call: TRBV3-1/TRBV3-2
cdr3_aa: ASSEETSNQPQH

j_call: TRBJ1-2
v_call: TRBV6-2/TRBV6-3
cdr3_aa: ASSYIDSSFGYT

j_call: TRBJ1-5
v_call: TRBV28
cdr3_aa: ASSPDGENQPQH

j_call: TRBJ2-3
v_call: TRBV28
cdr3_aa: ASTFLEGQGTTDTQY

j_call: TRBJ1-5
v_call: TRBV28
cdr3_aa: ASSLPQGYSNQPQH

j_call: TRBJ2-5
v_call: TRBV2
cdr3_aa: ASSQSLGRQTQY

j_call: TRBJ2-5
v_call: TRBV4-3
cdr3_aa: ASSQDLSGSETQY

j_call: TRBJ2-2
v_call: TRBV7-3
cdr3_aa: ASSQVQGPGELF

j_call: TRBJ1-2
v_call: TRBV28
cdr3_aa: ASSSEGQYPLYGYT

j_call: TRBJ1-1
v_call: TRBV27
cdr3_aa: ASSRTVNTEAF

j_call: TRBJ1-4
v_call: TRBV19
cdr3_aa: ASSTQGFTNEKLF

j_call: TRBJ2-2
v_call: TRBV12-3/TRBV12-4
cdr3_aa: ASRLAGRGELF

j_call: TRBJ2-3
v_call: TRBV18
cdr3_aa: ASSLRDRDTQY

j_call: TRBJ1-6
v_call: TRBV5-4
cdr3_aa: ASSFQTRDSPLH

j_call: TRBJ2-7
v_call: TRBV5-1
cdr3_aa: ASPLQQGIWKQY

j_call: TRBJ1-2
v_call: TRBV7-2
cdr3_aa: ASSLGFTGVGNYGYT